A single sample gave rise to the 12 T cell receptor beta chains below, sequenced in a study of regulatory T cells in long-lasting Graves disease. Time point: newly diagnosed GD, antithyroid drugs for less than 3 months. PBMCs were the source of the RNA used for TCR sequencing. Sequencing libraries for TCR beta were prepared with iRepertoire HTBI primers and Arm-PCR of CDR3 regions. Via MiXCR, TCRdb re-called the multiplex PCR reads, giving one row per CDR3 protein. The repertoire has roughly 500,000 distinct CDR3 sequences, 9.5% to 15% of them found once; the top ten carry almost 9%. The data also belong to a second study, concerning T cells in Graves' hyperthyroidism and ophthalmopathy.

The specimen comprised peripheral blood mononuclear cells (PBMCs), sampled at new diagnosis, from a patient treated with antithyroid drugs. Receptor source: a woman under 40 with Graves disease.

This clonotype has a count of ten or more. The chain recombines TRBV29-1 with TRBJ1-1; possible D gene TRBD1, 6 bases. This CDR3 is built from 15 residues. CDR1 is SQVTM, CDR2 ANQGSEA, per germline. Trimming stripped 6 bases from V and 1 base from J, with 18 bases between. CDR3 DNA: TGCAGCGTCGGATTCCGACAGGCCAGGAACACTGAAGCTTTCTTT. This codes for CSVGFRQARNTEAFF.

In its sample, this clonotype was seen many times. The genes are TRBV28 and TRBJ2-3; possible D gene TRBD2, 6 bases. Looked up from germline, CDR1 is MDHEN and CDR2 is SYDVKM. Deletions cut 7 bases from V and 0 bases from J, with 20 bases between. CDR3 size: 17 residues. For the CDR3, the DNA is TGTGCCAGCATTCCCGGGAGCCCCACTACTAGCACAGATACGCAGTATTTT. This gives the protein CASIPGSPTTSTDTQYF.

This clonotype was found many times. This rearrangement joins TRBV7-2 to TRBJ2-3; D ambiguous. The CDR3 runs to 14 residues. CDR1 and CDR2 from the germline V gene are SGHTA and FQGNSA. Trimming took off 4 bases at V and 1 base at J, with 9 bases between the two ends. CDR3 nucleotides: TGTGCCAGCAGCTCCGAGGCGGGCACAGATACGCAGTATTTT. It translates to CASSSEAGTDTQYF.

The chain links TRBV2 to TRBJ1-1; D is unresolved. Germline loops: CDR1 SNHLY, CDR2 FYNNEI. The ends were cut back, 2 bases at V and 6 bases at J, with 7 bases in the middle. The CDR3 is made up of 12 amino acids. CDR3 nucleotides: TGTGCCAGCAGTGAATGGAGGGCTGAAGCTTTCTTT. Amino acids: CASSEWRAEAFF.

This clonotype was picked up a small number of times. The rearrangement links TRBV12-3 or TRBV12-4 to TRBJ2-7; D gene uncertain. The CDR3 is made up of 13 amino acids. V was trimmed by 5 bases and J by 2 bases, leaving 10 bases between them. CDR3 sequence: CASSNRATYEQYF. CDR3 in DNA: TGTGCCAGCAGTAATCGGGCCACCTACGAGCAGTACTTC.

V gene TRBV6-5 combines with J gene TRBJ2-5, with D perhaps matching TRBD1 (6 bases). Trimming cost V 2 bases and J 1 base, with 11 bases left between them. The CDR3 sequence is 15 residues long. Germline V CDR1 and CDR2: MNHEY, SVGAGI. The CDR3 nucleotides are TGTGCCAGCAGTTACCACACAGGGATCCAAGAGACCCAGTACTTC. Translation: CASSYHTGIQETQYF.

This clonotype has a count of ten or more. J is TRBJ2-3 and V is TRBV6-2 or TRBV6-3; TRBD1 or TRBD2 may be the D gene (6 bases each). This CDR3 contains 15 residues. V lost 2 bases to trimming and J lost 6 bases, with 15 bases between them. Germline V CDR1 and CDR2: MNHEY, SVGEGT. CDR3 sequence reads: CASSYRGDTWDTQYF. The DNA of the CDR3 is TGTGCCAGCAGTTACAGGGGGGACACGTGGGATACGCAGTATTTT.

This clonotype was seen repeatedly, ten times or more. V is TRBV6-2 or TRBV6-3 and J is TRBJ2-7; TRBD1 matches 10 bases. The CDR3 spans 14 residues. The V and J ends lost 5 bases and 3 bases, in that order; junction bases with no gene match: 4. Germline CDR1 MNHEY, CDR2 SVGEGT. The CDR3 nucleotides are TGTGCCAGCAGTCCCGGACAGGGGGACTACGAGCAGTACTTC. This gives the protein CASSPGQGDYEQYF.

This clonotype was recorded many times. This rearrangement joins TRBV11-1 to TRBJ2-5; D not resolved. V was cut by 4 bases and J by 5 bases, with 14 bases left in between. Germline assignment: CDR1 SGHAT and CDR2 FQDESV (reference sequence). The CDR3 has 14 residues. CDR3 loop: CASSWFGSRETQYF. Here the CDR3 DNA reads TGTGCCAGCAGCTGGTTCGGGTCTCGGGAGACCCAGTACTTC.

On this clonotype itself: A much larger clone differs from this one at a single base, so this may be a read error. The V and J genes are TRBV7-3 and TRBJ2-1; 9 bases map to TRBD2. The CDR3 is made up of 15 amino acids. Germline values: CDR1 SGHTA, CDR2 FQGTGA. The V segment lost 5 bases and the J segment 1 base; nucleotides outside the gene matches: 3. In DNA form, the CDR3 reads TGTGCCAGCAGCCGGACTAGCGAATCCTACAATGAGCAGTTCTTC. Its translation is CASSRTSESYNEQFF. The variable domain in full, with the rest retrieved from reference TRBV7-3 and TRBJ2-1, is GAGVSQTPSNKVTEKGKYVELRCDPISGHTALYWYRQSLGQGPEFLIYFQGTGAADDSGLPNDRFFAVRPEGSVSTLKIQRTERGDSAVYLCASSRTSESYNEQFFGPGTRLTVL.

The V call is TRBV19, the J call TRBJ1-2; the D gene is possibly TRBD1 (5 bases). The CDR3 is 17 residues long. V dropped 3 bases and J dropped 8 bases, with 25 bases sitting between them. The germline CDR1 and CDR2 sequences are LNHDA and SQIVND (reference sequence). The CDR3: CASSILTVQGSAMGYTF. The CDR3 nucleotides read TGTGCCAGTAGTATTTTAACGGTTCAGGGATCGGCTATGGGCTACACCTTC.

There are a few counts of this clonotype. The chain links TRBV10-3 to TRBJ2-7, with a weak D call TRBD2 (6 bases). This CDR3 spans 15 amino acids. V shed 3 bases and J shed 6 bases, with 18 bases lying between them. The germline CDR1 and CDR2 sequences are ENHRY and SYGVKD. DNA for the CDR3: TGTGCCATCAGTGATCAAATTGGCGGGGCCGTCGAGCAGTACTTC. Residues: CAISDQIGGAVEQYF.